This record looks at one T cell receptor (beta chain) sequence and its context. Its antigen is as yet unknown. This record comes from a study of T cell responses to AZD1222 COVID-19 vaccine. Whole-study findings and limits: In the spike-specific TCR repertoire, nearly half reportedly target unmutated variant regions. In all cases, repertoires were sampled only after the peak T cell response. Donors skewed white British and female; clonal diversity was possibly underestimated.

The CDR3 is 15 residues long. With V trimmed by 6 bases and J by 2 bases, 9 bases remained unmatched. Germline CDR1 is MNHEY and CDR2 is SVGAGI. Clones were sequenced by immunoSEQ multiplex PCR, and TCRdb holds only the in-frame ones, with some missing. The sample holds approximately 160,000 clones, roughly 88% seen once. This material consisted of peripheral blood, taken on day 0 of MenACWY control vaccination. The receptor comes from an adult in good health. The chain is built from TRBV6-5 and TRBJ2-7; 8 bases fit TRBD2. Here the CDR3 reads CASRTTSGGTYEQYF. CDR3 nucleotides: TGTGCCAGCAGGACCACTAGCGGAGGGACCTACGAGCAGTACTTC.